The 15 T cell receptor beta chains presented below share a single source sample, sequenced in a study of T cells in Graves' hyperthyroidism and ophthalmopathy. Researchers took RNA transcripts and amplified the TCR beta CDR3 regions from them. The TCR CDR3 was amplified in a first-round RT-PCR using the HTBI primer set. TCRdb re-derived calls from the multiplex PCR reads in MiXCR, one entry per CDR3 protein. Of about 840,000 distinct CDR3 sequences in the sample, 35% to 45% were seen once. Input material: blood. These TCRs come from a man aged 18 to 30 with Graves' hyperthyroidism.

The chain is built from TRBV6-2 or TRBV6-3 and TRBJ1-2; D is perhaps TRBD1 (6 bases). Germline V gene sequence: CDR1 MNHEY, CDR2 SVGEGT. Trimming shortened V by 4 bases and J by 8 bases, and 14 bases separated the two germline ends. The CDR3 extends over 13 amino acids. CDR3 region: CASSSWTAKGYTF. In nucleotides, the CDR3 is TGTGCCAGCAGTTCTTGGACAGCGAAAGGCTACACCTTC.

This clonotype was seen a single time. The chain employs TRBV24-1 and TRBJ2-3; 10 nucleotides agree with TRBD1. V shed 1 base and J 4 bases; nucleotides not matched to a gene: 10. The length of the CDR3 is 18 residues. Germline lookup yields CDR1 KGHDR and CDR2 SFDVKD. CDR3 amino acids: CATSDFPGQGSDADTQYF. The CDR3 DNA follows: TGTGCCACCAGTGATTTCCCGGGACAGGGGAGCGACGCAGATACGCAGTATTTT.

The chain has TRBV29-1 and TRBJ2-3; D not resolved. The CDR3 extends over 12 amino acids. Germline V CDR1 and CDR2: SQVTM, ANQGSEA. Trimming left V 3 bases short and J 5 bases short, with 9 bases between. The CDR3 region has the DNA TGCAGCGTTGATATCGTGGGAGATACGCAGTATTTT. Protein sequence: CSVDIVGDTQYF.

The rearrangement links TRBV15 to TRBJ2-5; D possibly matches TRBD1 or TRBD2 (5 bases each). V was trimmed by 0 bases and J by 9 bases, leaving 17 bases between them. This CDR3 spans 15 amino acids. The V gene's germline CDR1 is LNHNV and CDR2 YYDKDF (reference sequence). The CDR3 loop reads CATSRDPGSNQPQYF. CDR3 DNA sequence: TGTGCCACCAGCAGAGATCCAGGGAGCAATCAGCCCCAGTACTTC.

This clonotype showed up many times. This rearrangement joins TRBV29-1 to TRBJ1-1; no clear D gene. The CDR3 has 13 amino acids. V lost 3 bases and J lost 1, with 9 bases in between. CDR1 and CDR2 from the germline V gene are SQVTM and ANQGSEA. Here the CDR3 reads CSVDRSGNTEAFF. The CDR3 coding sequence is TGCAGCGTTGATCGTTCCGGGAACACTGAAGCTTTCTTT.

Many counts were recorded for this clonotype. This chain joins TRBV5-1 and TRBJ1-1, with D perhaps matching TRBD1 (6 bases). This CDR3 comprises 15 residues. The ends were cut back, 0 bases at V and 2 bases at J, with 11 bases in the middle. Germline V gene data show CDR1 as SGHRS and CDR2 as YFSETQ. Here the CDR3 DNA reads TGCGCCAGCAGCTTGGGTGCAGGGGCTAACACTGAAGCTTTCTTT. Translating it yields CASSLGAGANTEAFF.

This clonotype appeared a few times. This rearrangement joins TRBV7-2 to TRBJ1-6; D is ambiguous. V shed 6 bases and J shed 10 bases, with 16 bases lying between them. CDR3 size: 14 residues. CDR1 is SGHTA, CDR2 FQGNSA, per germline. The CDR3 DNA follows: TGTGCCAGCAGTGAAGGTCTAGGGCGGTCACCCCTCCACTTT. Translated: CASSEGLGRSPLHF.

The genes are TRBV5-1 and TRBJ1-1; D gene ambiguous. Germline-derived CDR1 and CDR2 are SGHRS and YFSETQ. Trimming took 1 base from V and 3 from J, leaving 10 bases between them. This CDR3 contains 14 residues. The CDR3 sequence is CASSLSGWDTEAFF. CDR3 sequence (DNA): TGCGCCAGCAGCTTGTCTGGATGGGACACTGAAGCTTTCTTT.

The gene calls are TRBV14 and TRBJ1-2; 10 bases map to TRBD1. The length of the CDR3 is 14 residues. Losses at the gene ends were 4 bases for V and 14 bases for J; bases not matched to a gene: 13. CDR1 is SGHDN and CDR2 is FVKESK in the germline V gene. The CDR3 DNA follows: TGTGCCAGCAGCCCAATTGCACGGGACAGGGGTCTAACCTTC. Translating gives CASSPIARDRGLTF. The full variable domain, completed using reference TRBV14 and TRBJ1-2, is EAGVTQFPSHSVIEKGQTVTLRCDPISGHDNLYWYRRVMGKEIKFLLHFVKESKQDESGMPNNRFLAERTGGTYSTLKVQPAELEDSGVYFCASSPIARDRGLTFGSGTRLTVV.

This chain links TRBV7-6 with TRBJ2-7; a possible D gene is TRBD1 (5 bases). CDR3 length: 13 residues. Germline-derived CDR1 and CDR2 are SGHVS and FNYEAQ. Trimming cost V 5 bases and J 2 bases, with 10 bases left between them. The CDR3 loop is CASSTPDTYEQYF. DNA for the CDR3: TGTGCCAGCAGCACGCCGGACACCTACGAGCAGTACTTC.

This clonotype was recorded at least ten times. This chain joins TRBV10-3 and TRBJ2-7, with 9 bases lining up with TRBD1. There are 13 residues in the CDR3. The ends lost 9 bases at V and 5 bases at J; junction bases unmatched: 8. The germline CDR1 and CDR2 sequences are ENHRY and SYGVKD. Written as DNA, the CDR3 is TGTGCCATTAGGAGGACAGGGGAGAACGAGCAGTACTTC. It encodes CAIRRTGENEQYF.

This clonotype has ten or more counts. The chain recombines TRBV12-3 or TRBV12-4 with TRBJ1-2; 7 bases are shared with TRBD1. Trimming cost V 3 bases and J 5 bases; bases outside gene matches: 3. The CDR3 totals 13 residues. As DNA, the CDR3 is TGTGCCAGCAGTTTCGGGACAGCGTATGGCTACACCTTC. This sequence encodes CASSFGTAYGYTF.

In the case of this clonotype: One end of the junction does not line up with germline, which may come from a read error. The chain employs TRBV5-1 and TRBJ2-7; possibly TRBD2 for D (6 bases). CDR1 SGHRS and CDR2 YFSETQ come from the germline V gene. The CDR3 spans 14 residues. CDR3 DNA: TGTGCCAGCAGCTTTAGCGGCCTTGGGGGCGAGCAGTACTTC. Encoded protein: CASSFSGLGGEQYF.

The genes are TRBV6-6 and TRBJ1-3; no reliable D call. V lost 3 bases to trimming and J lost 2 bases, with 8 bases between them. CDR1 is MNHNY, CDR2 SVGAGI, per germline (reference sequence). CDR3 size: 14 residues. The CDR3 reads CASSYGATGNTIYF. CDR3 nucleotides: TGTGCCAGCAGTTATGGAGCCACTGGAAACACCATATATTTT.

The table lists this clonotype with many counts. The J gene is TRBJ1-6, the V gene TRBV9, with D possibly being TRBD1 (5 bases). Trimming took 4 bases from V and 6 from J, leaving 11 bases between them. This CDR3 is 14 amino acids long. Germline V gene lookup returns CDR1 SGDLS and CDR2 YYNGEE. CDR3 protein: CASSSRQSNSPLHF. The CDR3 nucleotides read TGTGCCAGCAGCTCCCGACAGAGTAATTCACCCCTCCACTTT. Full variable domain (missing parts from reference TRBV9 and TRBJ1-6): DSGVTQTPKHLITATGQRVTLRCSPRSGDLSVYWYQQSLDQGLQFLIQYYNGEERAKGNILERFSAQQFPDLHSELNLSSLELGDSALYFCASSSRQSNSPLHFGNGTRLTVT.